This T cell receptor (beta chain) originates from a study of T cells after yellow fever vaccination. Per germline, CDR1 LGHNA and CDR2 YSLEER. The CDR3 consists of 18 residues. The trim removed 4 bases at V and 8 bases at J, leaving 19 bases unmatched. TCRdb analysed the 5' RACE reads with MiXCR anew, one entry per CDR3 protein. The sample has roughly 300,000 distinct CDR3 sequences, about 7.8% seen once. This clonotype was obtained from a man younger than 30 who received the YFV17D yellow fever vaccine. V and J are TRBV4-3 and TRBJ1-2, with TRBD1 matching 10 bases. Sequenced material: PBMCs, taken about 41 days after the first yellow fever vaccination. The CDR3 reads CASSPDRGVLGAAEGYTF. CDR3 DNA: TGCGCCAGCAGCCCGGACAGGGGGGTTCTCGGGGCGGCTGAGGGCTACACCTTC.